The next 28 T cell receptor beta chains were all read from a single sample in a study of T cell changes during pregnancy in multiple sclerosis (dated by TCRdb to about 2019). Libraries were constructed by the immunoSEQ multiplex PCR assay. This is the immuneACCESS table as TCRdb keeps it, with only in-frame sequences that have V and J called. A part of the clones is gone; compared with another copy, unresolved V genes explain less than half, and the rest is unexplained. Here the sample has tens of thousands of clones; approximately 92% occur a single time. Under 2% of the sample belongs to the ten largest clones. The sample in question was peripheral blood, obtained in the third trimester of pregnancy. All receptors derive from a female donor in good health, enrolled as a control in a pregnancy study.

V is TRBV11-2 and J is TRBJ2-7, with TRBD1 identical over 12 bases. V was pared by 5 bases and J by 4 bases, with 15 bases of the junction left unmatched. The V gene's germline CDR1 is SGHAT and CDR2 FQNNGV. The CDR3 totals 18 residues. In nucleotides, the CDR3 is TGTGCCAGCAGCCCCGTGAGGAGGGACAGGGGGCGAGGGTACGAGCAGTACTTC. As protein: CASSPVRRDRGRGYEQYF.

This chain links TRBV7-9 with TRBJ1-1, with 8 bases fitting TRBD1. From germline, CDR1 is SEHNR and CDR2 FQNEAQ (reference sequence). This CDR3 is built from 13 residues. V was clipped by 5 bases and J by 3 bases; unmatched bases: 2. The CDR3 bases are TGTGCCAGCAGCCCGACAGGGGACACTGAAGCTTTCTTT. It specifies CASSPTGDTEAFF.

CDR3 in amino acids: CASLQGPGELFF. Here the CDR3 DNA reads TGTGCCAGCTTACAGGGGCCCGGGGAGCTGTTTTTT. The chain joins TRBV6-6 to TRBJ2-2; TRBD1 matches at 7 bases. Germline V CDR1 and CDR2: MNHNY, SVGAGI (reference sequence). The CDR3 totals 12 residues. Trimming took 8 bases from V and 6 from J; bases not matched to a gene: 3.

This chain uses TRBV6-5 with TRBJ1-2; D not certain. Trimming took off 7 bases at V and 2 bases at J, with 14 bases between the two ends. Per germline, CDR1 MNHEY and CDR2 SVGAGI. The length of the CDR3 is 14 residues. The CDR3 DNA follows: TGTGCCAGCAACCCCTCGGTGCGGAACTATGGCTACACCTTC. Amino acid sequence: CASNPSVRNYGYTF.

The CDR3 reads CASSPRRDPYEQYF. The DNA for the CDR3 is TGTGCCAGCTCACCAAGGCGGGATCCCTACGAGCAGTACTTC. The chain is built from TRBV18 and TRBJ2-7; maybe TRBD2 (6 bases). CDR1 KGHSH and CDR2 LQKENI come from the germline V gene. The V end was cut by 2 bases, the J end by 2 bases, with 10 bases between. CDR3 length: 14 amino acids. Together with reference TRBV18 and TRBJ2-7, the CDR3 gives the full variable domain: NAGVMQNPRHLVRRRGQEARLRCSPMKGHSHVYWYRQLPEEGLKFMVYLQKENIIDESGMPKERFSAEFPKEGPSILRIQQVVRGDSAAYFCASSPRRDPYEQYFGPGTRLTVT.

This clone was seen a handful of times. The gene calls are TRBV30 and TRBJ2-1, with D maybe TRBD1 (6 bases). This CDR3 region has 13 residues. Germline V CDR1 and CDR2: GTSNPN, SVGIG (reference sequence). Trimming left V 2 bases short and J 3 bases short, with 8 bases between. The CDR3 sequence is CAWSLDSYNEQFF. The CDR3 region has the DNA TGTGCCTGGAGTCTGGACAGCTACAATGAGCAGTTCTTC.

This chain joins TRBV6-6 and TRBJ1-1, with a weak D call TRBD1 (6 bases). The V end was cut by 0 bases, the J end by 5 bases, with 10 bases between. The germline CDR1 and CDR2 sequences are MNHNY and SVGAGI (reference sequence). The CDR3 extends over 14 amino acids. The CDR3 here is CASSYSRGGTEAFF. The CDR3 coding sequence is TGTGCCAGCAGTTACTCGAGGGGGGGGACTGAAGCTTTCTTT.

Here the CDR3 reads CASSGEGISSYNEQFF. In nucleotides, the CDR3 is TGTGCCAGCAGTGGGGAGGGGATAAGCTCCTACAATGAGCAGTTCTTC. This chain connects TRBV2 to TRBJ2-1; TRBD2 matches at 7 bases. The CDR3 consists of 16 residues. The V gene end was trimmed by 4 bases and the J gene end by 0 bases; junction bases not matched to a gene: 6. CDR1 and CDR2 from the germline V gene are SNHLY and FYNNEI.

The chain combines TRBV6-5 with TRBJ1-4, with D uncertain. Trimming shortened V by 4 bases and J by 11 bases, and 14 bases separated the two germline ends. The CDR3 covers 13 residues. The germline V gene has CDR1 MNHEY and CDR2 SVGAGI. The CDR3 region has the DNA TGTGCCAGCAGTTCGCGGAGCCCATCCAAACTGTTTTTT. This sequence encodes CASSSRSPSKLFF.

The genes are TRBV4-3 and TRBJ2-4, with 8 bases lining up with TRBD1. The CDR3 runs 16 residues. Per the germline V gene, CDR1 is LGHNA and CDR2 is YSLEER. The junction had 5 bases not matched to a gene; V was cut back by 1 base and J by 3 bases. This CDR3 reads CASSQGTGIFKNIQYF. The CDR3 nucleotides read TGCGCCAGCAGCCAAGGGACAGGGATCTTCAAAAACATTCAGTACTTC.

The chain couples TRBV27 to TRBJ2-5; a weak D match, TRBD1 (5 bases). CDR1 MNHEY and CDR2 SMNVEV come from the germline V gene (reference sequence). The V gene lost 2 bases and the J gene lost 5 bases, with 18 bases spanning the gap. This CDR3 is built from 16 residues. In nucleotides, the CDR3 is TGTGCCAGCAGTTTAAGGGGAAGGCAGGGTACGGAGACCCAGTACTTC. Its translation is CASSLRGRQGTETQYF.

The CDR3 sequence is CASSQIVGGEQYF. CDR3 nucleotides: TGTGCCAGCAGCCAAATCGTCGGAGGCGAGCAGTACTTC. J is TRBJ2-7 and V is TRBV14; D perhaps matches TRBD2 (5 bases). The V gene lost 2 bases and the J gene lost 6 bases, with 11 bases spanning the gap. The germline V gene encodes CDR1 SGHDN and CDR2 FVKESK. The CDR3 sequence is 13 residues long.

The rearrangement joins TRBV7-8 to TRBJ2-3; no firm D call. The germline V gene encodes CDR1 SGHVS and CDR2 FQNEAQ. Trimming removed 3 bases from V and 8 bases from J, with 18 bases in between. This CDR3 has 15 residues. The CDR3 DNA is TGTGCCAGCAGCTTGAGTCTCTACCCCTCCGTTACGCAGTATTTT. Protein product: CASSLSLYPSVTQYF. The entire variable domain, with the rest obtained from reference TRBV7-8 and TRBJ2-3, is as follows: GAGVSQSPRYKVAKRGQDVALRCDPISGHVSLFWYQQALGQGPEFLTYFQNEAQLDKSGLPSDRFFAERPEGSVSTLKIQRTQQEDSAVYLCASSLSLYPSVTQYFGPGTRLTVL.

This clone was picked up one time. The J gene is TRBJ2-7, the V gene TRBV7-2; TRBD1 matches 8 bases. Germline CDR1 reads SGHTA; CDR2 reads FQGNSA. With V trimmed by 6 bases and J by 1 base, 8 bases remained unmatched. This CDR3 contains 15 residues. CDR3 coding DNA: TGTGCCAGCAGTCCTTTGGGGACAGGTTCCTACGAGCAGTACTTC. Protein sequence: CASSPLGTGSYEQYF.

The chain links TRBV28 to TRBJ2-5; TRBD1 is a possible D gene (6 bases). CDR3 length: 14 residues. V lost 6 bases, J lost 2 bases, and 13 bases lay in between. The germline CDR1 and CDR2 sequences are MDHEN and SYDVKM. The CDR3 is CASSLRGVQETQYF. CDR3 nucleotides: TGTGCCAGCAGCCTCAGGGGCGTGCAAGAGACCCAGTACTTC.

This chain uses TRBV5-6 with TRBJ1-4; the D is unclear. V was pared by 4 bases and J by 2 bases, with 3 bases between. Germline-derived CDR1 and CDR2 are SGHDT and YYEEEE. The CDR3 sequence is 12 residues long. CDR3 in amino acids: CASSGTNEKLFF. As DNA, the CDR3 is TGTGCCAGCAGCGGCACTAATGAAAAACTGTTTTTT.

CDR3 loop: CASKMRQGREKLFF. In DNA form, the CDR3 reads TGTGCCAGCAAAATGCGGCAGGGGCGCGAAAAACTGTTTTTT. This chain connects TRBV27 to TRBJ1-4, with D possibly matching TRBD1 (6 bases). With 7 bases removed from V and 8 bases from J, the gap between germline ends came to 17 bases. The CDR3 is 14 amino acids. The germline V gene has CDR1 MNHEY and CDR2 SMNVEV (reference sequence).

The chain employs TRBV7-8 and TRBJ2-5; 8 bases are shared with TRBD1. CDR1 and CDR2 from the germline V gene are SGHVS and FQNEAQ. Germline trimming cut 5 bases from V and 5 bases from J; bases unmatched to any gene: 7. CDR3 length equals 14 residues. CDR3 in DNA: TGTGCCAGCAGCGTGACAGGGGAAGGCGAGACCCAGTACTTC. Translated: CASSVTGEGETQYF.

The chain is built from TRBV19 and TRBJ2-3; D might be TRBD2 (5 bases). The V and J ends lost 3 bases and 2 bases respectively, with 9 bases between them. The CDR3 contains 14 residues. CDR1 and CDR2 (germline): LNHDA, SQIVND (reference sequence). The CDR3 sequence: CASSITGITDTQYF. The CDR3 DNA sequence: TGTGCCAGTAGTATTACGGGGATCACAGATACGCAGTATTTT.

The genes are TRBV27 and TRBJ2-3; no definite D call. CDR3 length: 16 residues. V lost 6 bases and J lost 2, with 18 bases in between. Germline lookup yields CDR1 MNHEY and CDR2 SMNVEV (reference sequence). The CDR3 spells CASRRSLLQYTDTQYF. Written as DNA, the CDR3 is TGTGCCAGCAGGAGAAGTTTGTTACAGTACACAGATACGCAGTATTTT.

The chain uses TRBV11-2 and TRBJ1-1; 8 bases are a match to TRBD1. The CDR3 covers 15 residues. Germline values: CDR1 SGHAT, CDR2 FQNNGV. Unmatched junction bases numbered 3, after V lost 1 base and J lost 2 bases. The CDR3 DNA reads TGTGCCAGCAGCTTAGGTGGGACAGGCAACACTGAAGCTTTCTTT. This sequence encodes CASSLGGTGNTEAFF.

The chain carries TRBV4-2 and TRBJ2-3; TRBD2 matches at 14 bases. The germline V gene has CDR1 LGHNA and CDR2 YNFKEQ. CDR3 length equals 17 residues. V trimming: 4 bases; J trimming: 6 bases; junction bases outside the gene matches: 9. The CDR3 loop is CASSRTSGGYSLDTQYF. For the CDR3, the DNA is TGTGCCAGCAGCCGGACTAGCGGGGGGTACAGTTTGGATACGCAGTATTTT.

The V and J genes are TRBV5-6 and TRBJ2-4, with D possibly matching TRBD2 (6 bases). The germline V gene encodes CDR1 SGHDT and CDR2 YYEEEE. This CDR3 is built from 15 residues. Trimming shortened V by 1 base and J by 7 bases, and 15 bases separated the two germline ends. CDR3 sequence reads: CASSLWGGKGNIQYF. The CDR3, as DNA: TGTGCCAGCAGCTTGTGGGGCGGGAAAGGGAACATTCAGTACTTC.

V and J are TRBV5-4 and TRBJ1-3; 9 nucleotides align to TRBD1. The CDR3 is 14 amino acids. CDR1 is SGHNT, CDR2 YYREEE, per germline (reference sequence). With 4 bases clipped from V and 5 bases from J, the junction kept 4 bases outside the gene matches. The CDR3 here is CASSADRGRNTIYF. CDR3 nucleotide sequence: TGTGCCAGCAGCGCCGACAGGGGGAGAAACACCATATATTTT. The full variable domain, rest sourced from reference TRBV5-4 and TRBJ1-3, is ETGVTQSPTHLIKTRGQQVTLRCSSQSGHNTVSWYQQALGQGPQFIFQYYREEENGRGNFPPRFSGLQFPNYSSELNVNALELDDSALYLCASSADRGRNTIYFGEGSWLTVV.

This chain connects TRBV5-4 to TRBJ2-7; the match to TRBD2 covers 8 bases. From germline, CDR1 is SGHNT and CDR2 YYREEE (reference sequence). The CDR3 sequence is 15 residues long. V shed 2 bases, J shed 1 base, and the junction held 5 bases outside the gene matches. The chain's CDR3 is CASSFLTSGSYEQYF. Here the CDR3 DNA reads TGTGCCAGCAGCTTTCTAACTAGCGGATCCTACGAGCAGTACTTC.

The CDR3 bases are TGTGCCAGCTCACCCGATAGAGACAGAGAGGGCTACACCTTC. Residues: CASSPDRDREGYTF. The V call is TRBV18, the J call TRBJ1-2, with TRBD1 as a possible D gene (5 bases). V shed 3 bases and J shed 8 bases, with 16 bases lying between them. CDR1 KGHSH and CDR2 LQKENI come from the germline V gene. This CDR3 is built from 14 residues.

V is TRBV5-1 and J is TRBJ1-2; D is undetermined. The CDR3 is 13 amino acids. The V gene lost 3 bases and the J gene lost 4 bases, with 10 bases spanning the gap. CDR1 and CDR2 from the germline V gene are SGHRS and YFSETQ. The DNA for the CDR3 is TGCGCCAGCAGCTGGGCCGGGATCTATGGCTACACCTTC. Translation gives CASSWAGIYGYTF.

The genes are TRBV10-2 and TRBJ1-1, with D unclear. Germline V CDR1 and CDR2: WSHSY, SAAADI. With 6 bases removed from V and 5 bases from J, the gap between germline ends came to 13 bases. The CDR3 runs 13 residues. CDR3 nucleotides: TGCGCCAGCAGCTCGGAGCACGGAACTGAAGCTTTCTTT. Its translation is CASSSEHGTEAFF.